The rows below give T cell receptor beta chains drawn from one sample of a study of cytomegalovirus exposure and HLA in healthy donors. Using immunoSEQ multiplex PCR, the repertoire was profiled, and TCRdb retains in-frame clones only, with some absent. The data contain 200,000 to 250,000 clones, roughly 88% of them singletons. Specimen: PBMCs. The receptors here all came from a woman between 18 and 29 years old in good health and CMV-seronegative. CDR3s include the opening cysteine and the closing phenylalanine or tryptophan. Clone sizes are given selectively: once, few, many, or a class where the clone is expanded.

v_gene: TRBV13; len: 15; abundance: once; CDR3aa: CASSHRLTGEAGYTF
v_gene: TRBV5-6; len: 15; abundance: NA; CDR3aa: CASSLGAALNTEAFF
v_gene: TRBV7-9; len: 15; abundance: NA; CDR3aa: CASSLTRLPNTEAFF
v_gene: TRBV27; len: 15; abundance: NA; CDR3aa: CASSSWEQGPETQYF
v_gene: TRBV30; len: 13; abundance: NA; CDR3aa: CAWSKVRLVELFF
v_gene: TRBV11-2; len: 15; abundance: once; CDR3aa: CASSATEGLNYGYTF
v_gene: TRBV5-1; len: 15; abundance: NA; CDR3aa: CASSLLWGDTDTQYF
v_gene: TRBV28; len: 16; abundance: few; CDR3aa: CASSDMDSPPHNEQFF
v_gene: TRBV27; len: 15; abundance: NA; CDR3aa: CASSPRQGAIQPQHF
v_gene: TRBV6-1; len: 14; abundance: once; CDR3aa: CASSEGGLNEKLFF
v_gene: TRBV18; len: 15; abundance: NA; CDR3aa: CASSLTGEFPYEQYF
v_gene: TRBV2; len: 15; abundance: NA; CDR3aa: CASSAIRGIGYGYTF
v_gene: TRBV2; len: 13; abundance: few; CDR3aa: CASSGEFNQPQHF
v_gene: TRBV11-3; len: 14; abundance: NA; CDR3aa: CASSSDRVDQTQYF
v_gene: TRBV4-2; len: 18; abundance: once; CDR3aa: CASSQDVAGGTNTGELFF
v_gene: TRBV7-8; len: 11; abundance: few; CDR3aa: CASVDRDGYTF
v_gene: TRBV9; len: 14; abundance: NA; CDR3aa: CASSGGTPAETQYF
v_gene: TRBV2; len: 15; abundance: NA; CDR3aa: CASSGRQGGLETQYF
v_gene: TRBV4-1; len: 15; abundance: NA; CDR3aa: CASSQDPGVTYEQYF
v_gene: TRBV30; len: 15; abundance: NA; CDR3aa: CAWSEHGTIASEQFF
v_gene: TRBV15; len: 14; abundance: NA; CDR3aa: CATSREVGRPEAFF